Described below is a single TCR beta chain sequence and its context. The antigen remains unidentified. These data are taken from a study of shared clonotypes between healthy human individuals. Study-wide results and limits: Some naive CD4 clonotypes, around 4.7%, turned up in common across a handful of donors. Non-shared clonotypes had lower generation probabilities than clonotypes shared by all four sorted-subset donors.

Sequenced by immunoSEQ multiplex PCR; TCRdb stores in-frame clones only, minus some. The sample yields roughly 650,000 clones, roughly 97% seen once. In germline, CDR1 is SGDLS, CDR2 YYNGEE. V was shortened by 3 bases and J by 7 bases, with 11 bases between the two germline ends. The CDR3 runs 14 residues. Splitting the CD4+ cells yielded a CD45RA+ naive subset and a CD45RA-negative memory subset. This TCR came from a woman in her 30s in good health. This chain links TRBV9 with TRBJ1-6; a possible D gene is TRBD1 (5 bases). Source material: naive CD4+ T cells sorted from blood. The subset here: CD45RA+ positively selected. CDR3 amino acids: CASSARDGNSPLHF. CDR3 sequence (DNA): TGTGCCAGCAGCGCCCGGGACGGGAATTCACCCCTCCACTTT.